This TCR beta chain was identified during a study of graft-versus-host responses after intestinal transplantation. In the study overall: The whole recipient group had anti-thymocyte globulin induction followed by tacrolimus and steroids for around 3 years. Study results and caveats: Early post-transplant HvG declines were associated with peak circulating GvH clone levels.

A word on this clone: The antigen remains unidentified.

Produced via immunoSEQ multiplex PCR; TCRdb's table is partial and in-frame only. The sample has some 40,000 clones, approximately 93% seen once; the top ten hold approximately 4%. The receptor's source is a human patient who received an intestinal transplant, so some T cells may come from the graft donor. Sequencing was performed on PBMCs, taken almost 750 days after intestinal transplantation.

The CDR3 is CASSQILAGVNNEQFF. The DNA for the CDR3 is TGCGCCAGCAGCCAGATTCTAGCGGGAGTTAATAATGAGCAGTTCTTC. The chain joins TRBV4-1 to TRBJ2-1; 10 positions match TRBD2. Germline CDR1 reads MGHRA; CDR2 reads YSYEKL. V was clipped by 3 bases and J by 7 bases; unmatched bases: 9. The length of the CDR3 is 16 residues.